This is a list of T cell receptor beta chains from one sample in a study of precursors of human CD4 cytotoxic T cells. TCRdb passed the reads through MiXCR, listing each CDR3 protein once. Of about 720 distinct CDR3 sequences listed, over 20% are singletons. Sequences were obtained from memory CD4+ T cells from blood (PBMCs). These receptors came from a human donor in good health. Each CDR3 is given with its conserved first and last residue. Each record gives: D gene, J gene, clone size, V gene, CDR3 DNA, CDR3 protein. The D gene is left open where the match is weak. A clone size is listed for some rows: how often the clone was seen (once, few, many), or a class if it is expanded.

-	TRBJ1-1	-	TRBV5-5	TGTGCCAGCAGCTTGGTAGGCACGACGAACACTGAAGCTTTCTTT	CASSLVGTTNTEAFF
-	TRBJ2-1	few	TRBV9	TGTGCCAGCAGCGTGCGGCAGGACAATGAGCAGTTCTTC	CASSVRQDNEQFF
-	TRBJ1-2	large	TRBV29-1	TGCAGCGTTGAAGCAGGGCAGGGCTATGGCTACACCTTC	CSVEAGQGYGYTF
TRBD2	TRBJ2-7	few	TRBV6-1	TGTGCCAGCAGAAGAGGGACTAGTAGAGGGTACGAGCAGTACTTC	CASRRGTSRGYEQYF
-	TRBJ1-1	-	TRBV5-1	TGCGCCGGCAGCTCCTGGACGGGAATGAACACTGAAGCTTTCTTT	CAGSSWTGMNTEAFF
TRBD1	TRBJ2-5	once	TRBV20-1	TGCAGTGCTCCCAGGACAGGCCTTTACGGGGAGACCCAGTACTTC	CSAPRTGLYGETQYF
-	TRBJ2-7	few	TRBV7-2	TGTGCCAGCAGCAGATATGGGGCCTACGAGCAGTACTTC	CASSRYGAYEQYF
-	TRBJ2-4	-	TRBV5-1	TGCGCCAGCAGCTTGGGAAATGAGGAGAAAAAAAACATTCAGTACTTC	CASSLGNEEKKNIQYF
TRBD1	TRBJ2-1	few	TRBV20-1	TGCAGTCTCAGTGGGACAGGGGCTCTTTTCTCCTACAATGAGCAGTTCTTC	CSLSGTGALFSYNEQFF
-	TRBJ1-4	few	TRBV7-8	TGTGCCAGCAGTCTGTCTTCCGGGACGACTAATGAAAAACTGTTTTTT	CASSLSSGTTNEKLFF
-	TRBJ1-1	-	TRBV10-2	TGCGCCAGCAAATTGACAAAGAACACTGAAGCTTTCTTT	CASKLTKNTEAFF
TRBD1	TRBJ1-2	-	TRBV5-5	TGTGCCAGCAGCACACGACAGGGGGGCTACACCTTC	CASSTRQGGYTF
-	TRBJ1-1	-	TRBV7-2	TGTGCCAGCAGCCTAACAAGAACCACTGAAGCTTTCTTT	CASSLTRTTEAFF
TRBD2	TRBJ2-1	-	TRBV6-5	TGTGCCACGCGAGCTCAGGGACTAGCGGTCAACAATGAGCAGTTCTTC	CATRAQGLAVNNEQFF
TRBD2	TRBJ2-5	-	TRBV29-1	TGCAGCGCTCGTAGCGGGGAAGAGACCCAGTACTTC	CSARSGEETQYF
-	TRBJ2-3	-	TRBV5-4	TGTGCCAGCAGCACAACAGGGCGGGGCACAGATACGCAGTATTTT	CASSTTGRGTDTQYF
TRBD1	TRBJ2-1	-	TRBV12-3/TRBV12-4	TGTGCCAGCAGTGCCGGGACAGGACACAATGAGCAGTTCTTC	CASSAGTGHNEQFF
-	TRBJ2-4	-	TRBV7-2	TGTGCCAGCAGCTTAGGTGTGGGCCCACAAAACATTCAGTACTTC	CASSLGVGPQNIQYF
-	TRBJ1-1	-	TRBV29-1	TGCAGCGCTCTCCTCCCCCCAGGGACCACTGAAGCTTTCTTT	CSALLPPGTTEAFF
-	TRBJ2-3	-	TRBV5-6	TGTGCCAGCAGCTTGGAGCCTGAGTCGAATACGCAGTATTTT	CASSLEPESNTQYF
TRBD2	TRBJ2-7	-	TRBV20-1	TGCAGTGCCGACGGCGGGAGGGCGTGGGAGCAGTACTTC	CSADGGRAWEQYF
TRBD1	TRBJ1-1	few	TRBV5-1	TGCGCCAGCAGCTCCACAGGGGACAGGGATGCTTTCTTT	CASSSTGDRDAFF
-	TRBJ2-2	few	TRBV20-1	TGCAGTGCTAGAGTCGCTAACACCGGGGAGCTGTTTTTT	CSARVANTGELFF
-	TRBJ1-1	-	TRBV6-5	TGTGCCAGCAGTTATCGAGGGCGGGGGATGAACACTGAAGCTTTCTTT	CASSYRGRGMNTEAFF